The 20 T cell receptor beta chains below all came from one sample that was sequenced in a study of OX40 agonist ivuxolimab in advanced cancers. This table comes from immunoSEQ multiplex PCR, and its TCRdb copy is limited to in-frame clones, with some not included. Among fewer than 95,000 clones, over 80% were seen once, and the ten largest hold roughly 0.42%. Sample: CD4+ or CD8+ T cells sorted from blood, taken in a trial of the OX40 agonist ivuxolimab. These receptors were taken from an adult with an advanced solid tumor such as melanoma, head and neck, liver or kidney cancer.

This sequence joins TRBV5-1 and TRBJ1-3, with TRBD1 as a possible D gene (5 bases). Deletions cut 1 base from V and 0 bases from J, with 8 bases between. Germline V gene data show CDR1 as SGHRS and CDR2 as YFSETQ. This CDR3 has 15 residues. CDR3 DNA sequence: TGCGCCAGCAGCTTGACAGGATTCTCTGGAAACACCATATATTTT. It codes for CASSLTGFSGNTIYF.

Points on this clone: Other DNA sequences in the sample encode the same CDR3. The CDR3 sequence is CASSSSTYEQYF. CDR3 in DNA: TGTGCCAGCAGTTCATCCACCTACGAGCAGTACTTC. This chain connects TRBV28 to TRBJ2-7; D is unresolved. The length of the CDR3 is 12 residues. Looked up from germline, CDR1 is MDHEN and CDR2 is SYDVKM. Trimming took 4 bases from V and 2 from J, leaving 6 bases between them.

This clone was seen a few times. The J gene is TRBJ1-1, the V gene TRBV30; TRBD1 might be the D (5 bases). The V gene's germline CDR1 is GTSNPN and CDR2 SVGIG (reference sequence). With 6 bases removed from V and 3 bases from J, the gap between germline ends came to 11 bases. The CDR3 spans 12 residues. The chain's CDR3 is CACRGEDTEAFF. DNA of the CDR3: TGTGCCTGTAGAGGGGAGGACACTGAAGCTTTCTTT.

The J gene is TRBJ2-7, the V gene TRBV5-1; D is ambiguous. The CDR3 runs 14 residues. CDR1 and CDR2 from the germline V gene are SGHRS and YFSETQ. Trimming shortened V by 2 bases and J by 5 bases, and 14 bases separated the two germline ends. CDR3 in amino acids: CASSLRLEPNEQYF. The CDR3 bases are TGCGCCAGCAGCTTAAGACTCGAGCCGAACGAGCAGTACTTC. Full variable domain (remainder filled in from reference TRBV5-1 and TRBJ2-7): KAGVTQTPRYLIKTRGQQVTLSCSPISGHRSVSWYQQTPGQGLQFLFEYFSETQRNKGNFPGRFSGRQFSNSRSEMNVSTLELGDSALYLCASSLRLEPNEQYFGPGTRLTVT.

The rearrangement links TRBV7-9 to TRBJ1-1; D remains unclear. V dropped 1 base and J dropped 6 bases, with 9 bases sitting between them. Germline V gene data show CDR1 as SEHNR and CDR2 as FQNEAQ (reference sequence). The CDR3 has 13 amino acids. CDR3 nucleotides: TGTGCCAGCAGCTTAGTGTCAACGGCTGAAGCTTTCTTT. Its translation is CASSLVSTAEAFF. Complete variable domain (other parts from reference TRBV7-9 and TRBJ1-1): DTGVSQNPRHKITKRGQNVTFRCDPISEHNRLYWYRQTLGQGPEFLTYFQNEAQLEKSRLLSDRFSAERPKGSFSTLEIQRTEQGDSAMYLCASSLVSTAEAFFGQGTRLTVV.

The chain couples TRBV28 to TRBJ2-1; unclear D gene. The V gene's germline CDR1 is MDHEN and CDR2 SYDVKM. With 7 bases removed from V and 0 bases from J, the gap between germline ends came to 13 bases. The CDR3 totals 15 residues. As DNA, the CDR3 is TGTGCCAGCACCGATCCTCGAAGCTCCTACAATGAGCAGTTCTTC. This translates into CASTDPRSSYNEQFF.

The rearrangement uses TRBV7-2 and TRBJ2-1; 7 bases align to TRBD2. The CDR3 consists of 17 residues. J lost 9 bases, V lost 5 bases, and 19 bases had no gene match. Germline V lookup: CDR1 SGHTA, CDR2 FQGNSA. CDR3 sequence: CASSGDPGLQRYGEQFF. As DNA, the CDR3 is TGTGCCAGCAGCGGAGATCCGGGACTACAACGGTACGGTGAGCAGTTCTTC.

V and J are TRBV28 and TRBJ2-7, with 7 positions matching TRBD1. Germline CDR1 reads MDHEN; CDR2 reads SYDVKM. Trimming cost V 4 bases and J 2 bases; bases outside gene matches: 5. This CDR3 contains 14 residues. The CDR3 DNA is TGTGCCAGCAGTTCGACAGGGACAACCTACGAGCAGTACTTC. This gives the protein CASSSTGTTYEQYF.

This clone was seen a single time. The CDR3 DNA reads TGTGCCAGCTCACCAGACATTATGAACACTGAAGCTTTCTTT. As protein: CASSPDIMNTEAFF. This chain connects TRBV18 to TRBJ1-1; D is ambiguous. Trimming stripped 2 bases from V and 0 bases from J, with 7 bases between. The CDR3 covers 14 residues. Germline V CDR1 and CDR2: KGHSH, LQKENI.

V usage is TRBV18 and J usage is TRBJ2-5, with TRBD1 matching 8 bases. The germline CDR1 and CDR2 sequences are KGHSH and LQKENI. This CDR3 contains 17 residues. J gave up 2 bases and V 5 bases, and 13 bases lay outside the gene matches. The CDR3 DNA follows: TGTGCCAGCTCATCGGGCCGGGGGACAGGCATACAAGAGACCCAGTACTTC. It yields the protein CASSSGRGTGIQETQYF.

The genes are TRBV18 and TRBJ2-7; 9 bases are shared with TRBD2. The CDR3 consists of 14 residues. Germline assignment: CDR1 KGHSH and CDR2 LQKENI. After removal of 5 bases from V and 5 bases from J, the junction contained 7 bases not matched to a gene. Here the CDR3 reads CASSGREGRNEQYF. CDR3 DNA: TGTGCCAGCTCAGGGCGGGAGGGCCGGAACGAGCAGTACTTC.

The J gene is TRBJ2-5, the V gene TRBV7-9, with D perhaps matching TRBD2 (5 bases). CDR3 length: 13 residues. The V gene's germline CDR1 is SEHNR and CDR2 FQNEAQ (reference sequence). Trimming took 5 bases from V and 5 from J, leaving 12 bases between them. The CDR3 region has the DNA TGTGCCAGCAGCCTAACCAGAGGGGAGACCCAGTACTTC. Translated: CASSLTRGETQYF.

CDR3 DNA: TGTGCCAGTAGTGTCGGACAGGGGAAATATGGCTACACCTTC. Protein: CASSVGQGKYGYTF. The chain recombines TRBV19 with TRBJ1-2, with 9 bases fitting TRBD1. Per the germline V gene, CDR1 is LNHDA and CDR2 is SQIVND (reference sequence). The CDR3 loop spans 14 amino acids. Trimming cost V 5 bases and J 5 bases; bases outside gene matches: 6.

The chain links TRBV6-5 to TRBJ2-2; D is uncertain. Germline loops: CDR1 MNHEY, CDR2 SVGAGI. The length of the CDR3 is 14 residues. V was clipped by 4 bases and J by 7 bases, with 13 bases between them. CDR3 in DNA: TGTGCCAGCAGTTTGAACGGAGCTGGCGGGGAGCTGTTTTTT. It yields the protein CASSLNGAGGELFF.

V gene TRBV4-2 combines with J gene TRBJ2-3; TRBD1 aligns across 10 bases. The CDR3 sequence is 17 residues long. Trimming cost V 0 bases and J 1 base; bases outside gene matches: 4. From germline, CDR1 is LGHNA and CDR2 YNFKEQ. The CDR3 here is CASSQDLGTGGTDTQYF. CDR3 sequence (DNA): TGTGCCAGCAGCCAAGATCTCGGGACAGGGGGCACAGATACGCAGTATTTT.

In this sample, this clone turned up once. The genes are TRBV7-2 and TRBJ2-7; a possible D gene is TRBD1 (5 bases). Trimming shortened V by 1 base and J by 4 bases, and 8 bases separated the two germline ends. The CDR3 spans 13 residues. Germline-derived CDR1 and CDR2 are SGHTA and FQGNSA. CDR3 region: CASSLVRVYEQYF. The CDR3 DNA sequence: TGTGCCAGCAGCTTAGTCAGGGTGTACGAGCAGTACTTC.

This chain links TRBV12-5 with TRBJ1-2; no clear D. V dropped 1 base and J dropped 4 bases, with 7 bases sitting between them. The germline V gene has CDR1 LGHNT and CDR2 FRNRAP. The CDR3 is 13 amino acids. CDR3 nucleotides: TGTGCTAGTGGTTTGGGGTTAACCTATGGCTACACCTTC. Amino acids: CASGLGLTYGYTF.

V usage is TRBV29-1 and J usage is TRBJ2-1, with TRBD2 matching over 12 bases. Germline CDR1 SQVTM, CDR2 ANQGSEA. There are 14 residues in the CDR3. The V segment lost 7 bases and the J segment 4 bases; nucleotides outside the gene matches: 5. CDR3 nucleotides: TGCAGCGGTGGACTAGCGGGAAGATACAATGAGCAGTTCTTC. It is translated as CSGGLAGRYNEQFF.

The genes are TRBV19 and TRBJ2-2, with 10 positions matching TRBD2. This CDR3 comprises 17 residues. Germline CDR1 and CDR2: LNHDA and SQIVND (reference sequence). With 0 bases clipped from V and 6 bases from J, the junction kept 7 bases outside the gene matches. The CDR3 DNA reads as TGTGCCAGTAGTATAGATCGAGGGCTAGCGGGAGCCGGGGAGCTGTTTTTT. This sequence encodes CASSIDRGLAGAGELFF.

The V gene is TRBV7-2, the J gene TRBJ2-3, with 10 bases matching TRBD2. The CDR3 runs to 19 residues. The V gene end was trimmed by 5 bases and the J gene end by 0 bases; junction bases not matched to a gene: 14. The germline gives CDR1 SGHTA, CDR2 FQGNSA. The CDR3 sequence: CASSPRGSGGSASTDTQYF. The CDR3, as DNA: TGTGCCAGCAGCCCTCGGGGTAGCGGGGGGTCGGCTAGCACAGATACGCAGTATTTT.